The 9 T cell receptor beta chains listed next were all sequenced from one sample in a study of blood T cell repertoires in COVID-19. Clones were read by immunoSEQ multiplex PCR, and TCRdb kept only the in-frame ones, dropping some. The sample has around 91,000 clones; around 85% are singletons. The sample consisted of peripheral blood. These receptors originate from a human donor in a cohort sampled during active COVID-19.

The rearrangement joins TRBV3-1 (or the pseudogene TRBV3-2) to TRBJ2-3; 11 bases fit TRBD2. V trimming: 4 bases; J trimming: 6 bases; junction bases outside the gene matches: 12. CDR1 and CDR2 (germline): LGHDT, YNNKEL (reference sequence). CDR3 length: 17 amino acids. CDR3 sequence (DNA): TGTGCCAGCAGCCCGGGACTAGCGGTTCGGTTAGGGGATACGCAGTATTTT. This sequence encodes CASSPGLAVRLGDTQYF.

V usage is TRBV6-5 and J usage is TRBJ2-3, with a weak D call TRBD1 (5 bases). This CDR3 has 11 residues. The germline V gene encodes CDR1 MNHEY and CDR2 SVGAGI. V dropped 10 bases and J dropped 10 bases, with 15 bases sitting between them. CDR3 loop: CATYTQGSQYF. Written as DNA, the CDR3 is TGTGCCACCTATACCCAGGGTTCGCAGTATTTT.

The V and J genes are TRBV10-2 and TRBJ2-1; TRBD1 agrees at 7 bases. This CDR3 is 13 amino acids long. CDR1 WSHSY and CDR2 SAAADI come from the germline V gene. The J segment lost 15 bases and the V segment lost 6 bases, leaving 14 bases of the junction unmatched. The CDR3 here is CASSPGQQSSWFF. CDR3 in DNA: TGCGCCAGCAGCCCGGGACAGCAGAGTTCTTGGTTCTTC.

The V and J genes are TRBV2 and TRBJ1-2, with D possibly matching TRBD1 (5 bases). Germline-derived CDR1 and CDR2 are SNHLY and FYNNEI. This CDR3 contains 18 residues. V was clipped by 0 bases and J by 1 base, with 18 bases between them. CDR3 bases: TGTGCCAGCAGTGAAGCGACCGGCAGGGTTACGATTAACTATGGCTACACCTTC. Amino acid sequence: CASSEATGRVTINYGYTF.

In regard to this clone: Other DNA sequences of this sample code for an identical CDR3. This chain connects TRBV29-1 to TRBJ2-7; the match to TRBD2 covers 9 bases. V lost 6 bases and J lost 3; bases outside the gene matches: 6. The length of the CDR3 is 13 residues. Germline values: CDR1 SQVTM, CDR2 ANQGSEA. In DNA form, the CDR3 reads TGCAGCGTGGGGCTAGCGGGGATCTACGAGCAGTACTTC. Residues: CSVGLAGIYEQYF.

As DNA, the CDR3 is TGTGCCAGCAGCCAAAGGCCTCAGGGTTTATATTCACCCCTCCACTTT. Protein: CASSQRPQGLYSPLHF. The chain joins TRBV21-1 to TRBJ1-6; the table's D call, TRBD1, was not checked against the DNA. TRBV21-1 is a listed pseudogene. The CDR3 has 16 residues.

The genes are TRBV7-2 and TRBJ2-5, with 10 bases matching TRBD2. Germline V gene sequence: CDR1 SGHTA, CDR2 FQGNSA. The CDR3 loop spans 15 amino acids. With V trimmed by 2 bases and J by 4 bases, 4 bases remained unmatched. CDR3 loop: CASSLLGTSAETQYF. DNA for the CDR3: TGTGCCAGCAGCTTACTCGGGACTAGCGCAGAGACCCAGTACTTC.

This rearrangement joins TRBV5-8 to TRBJ1-4; D perhaps matches TRBD1 (6 bases). The CDR3 loop spans 15 amino acids. Trimming stripped 4 bases from V and 6 bases from J, with 16 bases between. Germline assignment: CDR1 SGHTS and CDR2 YDEGEE. The CDR3 coding sequence is TGTGCCAGCAGCCTTCTGGGGACACTGGATGAAAAACTGTTTTTT. Translation gives CASSLLGTLDEKLFF.

This sequence joins TRBV7-9 and TRBJ2-5, with no clear D. Looked up from germline, CDR1 is SEHNR and CDR2 is FQNEAQ (reference sequence). V shed 1 base and J shed 5 bases, with 11 bases lying between them. The CDR3 loop spans 14 amino acids. The CDR3 nucleotides are TGTGCCAGCAGCTTAGGAGGTAGCTGGGAGACCCAGTACTTC. Translation: CASSLGGSWETQYF.